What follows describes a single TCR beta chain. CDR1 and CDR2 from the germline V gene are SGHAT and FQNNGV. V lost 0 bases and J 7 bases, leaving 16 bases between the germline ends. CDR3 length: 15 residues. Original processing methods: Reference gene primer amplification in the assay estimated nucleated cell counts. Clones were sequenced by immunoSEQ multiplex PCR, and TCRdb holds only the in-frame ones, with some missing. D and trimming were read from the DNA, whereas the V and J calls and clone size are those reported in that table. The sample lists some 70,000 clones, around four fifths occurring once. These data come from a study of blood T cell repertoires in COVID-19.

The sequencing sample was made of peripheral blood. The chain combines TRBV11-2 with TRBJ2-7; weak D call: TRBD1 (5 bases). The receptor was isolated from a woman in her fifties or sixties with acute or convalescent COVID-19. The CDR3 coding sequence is TGTGCCAGCAGCTTAGACCGGCCACCAAGGGGTGAGCAGTACTTC. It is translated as CASSLDRPPRGEQYF.